The 9 T cell receptor beta chains presented below share a single source sample, sequenced in a study of T-cell memory formation after mild COVID-19. Via MiXCR, TCRdb re-called the 5' RACE reads, giving one row per CDR3 protein. The top ten clones hold approximately 23% of a sample with about 290,000 distinct CDR3 sequences, less than 20% of them seen once. Sample: PBMCs or a T cell subset sorted from them (not recorded which). The receptors shown here come from a man aged 18 to 30 who had mild COVID-19 (a few samples of this study predate the infection). Cell type and time point are not known.

V is TRBV2 and J is TRBJ2-4; D perhaps matches TRBD1 (6 bases). V lost 6 bases and J lost 8, with 8 bases in between. CDR3 length equals 11 residues. Germline V lookup: CDR1 SNHLY, CDR2 FYNNEI. The CDR3 reads CASRGADIQYF. The CDR3 nucleotides are TGTGCCAGCAGGGGGGCGGACATTCAGTACTTC.

This clonotype was seen ten or more times. This chain links TRBV2 with TRBJ1-6; 8 bases match TRBD1. CDR1 is SNHLY and CDR2 is FYNNEI in the germline V gene. The V gene end was trimmed by 7 bases and the J gene end by 10 bases; junction bases not matched to a gene: 9. The CDR3 is 14 residues long. The CDR3 protein is CASTIPGQASPLHF. In DNA form, the CDR3 reads TGTGCCAGCACCATACCGGGACAGGCATCACCCCTCCACTTT.

The table lists this clonotype with many counts. The chain couples TRBV28 to TRBJ1-1; 7 positions match TRBD1. J gave up 1 base and V 8 bases, and 10 bases lay outside the gene matches. The V gene's germline CDR1 is MDHEN and CDR2 SYDVKM. This CDR3 region has 15 residues. In nucleotides, the CDR3 is TGTGCCAGCGGCCACAGGGGAGGAGGGAACACTGAAGCTTTCTTT. Protein product: CASGHRGGGNTEAFF. The variable domain in full, with the rest retrieved from reference TRBV28 and TRBJ1-1, is DVKVTQSSRYLVKRTGEKVFLECVQDMDHENMFWYRQDPGLGLRLIYFSYDVKMKEKGDIPEGYSVSREKKERFSLILESASTNQTSMYLCASGHRGGGNTEAFFGQGTRLTVV.

Regarding this clonotype: A junction boundary mismatches the germline segment, possibly from a read error. The chain uses TRBV5-1 and TRBJ2-2; D not resolved. From germline, CDR1 is SGHRS and CDR2 YFSETQ. The CDR3 contains 14 residues. CDR3 amino acids: CASSFGQNPGELFF. CDR3 DNA sequence: TGCGCCAGCAGCTTTGGTCAGAACCCCGGGGAGCTGTTTTTT.

This clonotype was detected only a few times. The chain combines TRBV6-1 with TRBJ1-5, with TRBD1 as a possible D gene (5 bases). This CDR3 contains 16 residues. The V end was cut by 8 bases, the J end by 0 bases, with 17 bases between. CDR1 and CDR2 from the germline V gene are MNHNS and SASEGT. Written as DNA, the CDR3 is TGTGCCAGCTCCTGGGACGGACCTTATAGCAATCAGCCCCAGCATTTT. This gives the protein CASSWDGPYSNQPQHF.

DNA for the CDR3: TGTGCCAGCAGCTTATCACCGGTATACGAGCAGTACTTC. Encoded protein: CASSLSPVYEQYF. The chain recombines TRBV7-2 with TRBJ2-7, with D unresolved. This CDR3 spans 13 amino acids. CDR1 SGHTA and CDR2 FQGNSA come from the germline V gene. V was clipped by 2 bases and J by 4 bases, with 9 bases between them.

V and J are TRBV12-3 or TRBV12-4 and TRBJ2-7; D might be TRBD1 or TRBD2, each matching 6 bases. The CDR3 sequence is 13 residues long. V dropped 7 bases and J dropped 3 bases, with 13 bases sitting between them. The CDR3 sequence is CASKGGSLYEQYF. The CDR3 DNA reads TGTGCCAGCAAGGGGGGCAGCCTCTACGAGCAGTACTTC.

The sample holds a few counts of this clonotype. V gene TRBV20-1 combines with J gene TRBJ2-2, with no clear D. The CDR3 is made up of 14 amino acids. With 0 bases removed from V and 1 base from J, the gap between germline ends came to 6 bases. The germline V gene encodes CDR1 DFQATT and CDR2 SNEGSKA (reference sequence). The DNA of the CDR3 is TGCAGTGCTAGAGATCCCCAGAACACCGGGGAGCTGTTTTTT. Amino acid sequence: CSARDPQNTGELFF.

At least ten counts were recorded for this clonotype. This chain links TRBV28 with TRBJ2-7; D is ambiguous. CDR3 length: 11 amino acids. V lost 4 bases to trimming and J lost 3 bases, with 4 bases between them. CDR1 is MDHEN, CDR2 SYDVKM, per germline. The CDR3 DNA reads TGTGCCAGCAGTTCTCTCTACGAGCAGTACGTC. Translation: CASSSLYEQYV.